The 23 T cell receptor beta chains below were found in one sample sequenced in a study of blood T cell repertoires in COVID-19. TCRdb's copy holds only in-frame clones and misses some; the assay was immunoSEQ multiplex PCR. The sample consists of about 250,000 clones, around 88% of them appearing once. The sequencing input was peripheral blood. The source is a man aged 40-55 years with active or convalescent COVID-19.

The chain links TRBV5-1 to TRBJ2-7, with 8 positions matching TRBD1. The V gene's germline CDR1 is SGHRS and CDR2 YFSETQ. The CDR3 runs to 14 residues. J gave up 5 bases and V 3 bases, and 7 bases lay outside the gene matches. This CDR3 is CASSSGQGVNEQYF. The CDR3 DNA reads TGCGCCAGCAGCTCTGGACAGGGAGTCAACGAGCAGTACTTC.

This sequence joins TRBV24-1 and TRBJ1-1; 9 bases agree with TRBD1. J was trimmed by 2 bases and V by 5 bases; bases with no gene match: 5. This CDR3 has 15 residues. The germline V gene has CDR1 KGHDR and CDR2 SFDVKD. CDR3 residues: CATSGGDRANTEAFF. In DNA, the CDR3 is TGTGCCACCAGTGGCGGGGACAGGGCAAACACTGAAGCTTTCTTT.

This chain uses TRBV3-1 (or the pseudogene TRBV3-2) with TRBJ2-3; D is unresolved. There are 13 residues in the CDR3. The V and J ends lost 1 base and 2 bases respectively, with 4 bases between them. Germline-derived CDR1 and CDR2 are LGHDT and YNNKEL (reference sequence). CDR3 coding DNA: TGTGCCAGCAGCCAAGCTAACACAGATACGCAGTATTTT. Amino acids: CASSQANTDTQYF.

The sample holds one count of this clone. The V call is TRBV6-2 or TRBV6-3, the J call TRBJ1-2; D ambiguous. Germline CDR1 and CDR2: MNHEY and SVGEGT. The CDR3 is 13 amino acids. V was pared by 2 bases and J by 10 bases, with 14 bases between. The CDR3 loop is CASSYAGVQDYTF. Written as DNA, the CDR3 is TGTGCCAGCAGTTACGCCGGGGTCCAGGACTACACCTTC.

DNA of the CDR3: TGTGCCAGCAGCCACGACAGGGGAAAGGGCGAAAAACTGTTTTTT. This gives the protein CASSHDRGKGEKLFF. The chain combines TRBV27 with TRBJ1-4, with 8 bases lining up with TRBD1. CDR1 is MNHEY and CDR2 is SMNVEV in the germline V gene (reference sequence). The CDR3 has 15 residues. The junction had 11 bases not matched to a gene; V was cut back by 6 bases and J by 8 bases.

The CDR3 DNA follows: TGCAGCGTTGGGAAGGAGGATGAAAAACTGTTTTTT. This encodes CSVGKEDEKLFF. J is TRBJ1-4 and V is TRBV29-1; D uncertain. This CDR3 is 12 amino acids long. Per the germline V gene, CDR1 is SQVTM and CDR2 is ANQGSEA. The V end lost 4 bases, the J end lost 6 bases, and 9 bases lay between the germline ends.

V usage is TRBV6-2 or TRBV6-3 and J usage is TRBJ2-2; perhaps TRBD2 as D (5 bases). V gave up 6 bases and J gave up 1 base, with 18 bases separating them. This CDR3 has 17 amino acids. Germline CDR1 MNHEY, CDR2 SVGEGT. CDR3 sequence reads: CASSPRLARQNTGELFF. In nucleotides, the CDR3 is TGTGCCAGCAGCCCCCGATTAGCGAGACAGAACACCGGGGAGCTGTTTTTT.

The J gene is TRBJ2-5, the V gene TRBV19, with 10 bases aligning to TRBD2. V shed 6 bases and J 5 bases; nucleotides not matched to a gene: 3. CDR3 length: 13 residues. Germline V lookup: CDR1 LNHDA, CDR2 SQIVND (reference sequence). In nucleotides, the CDR3 is TGTGCCAGTAGGGGGACTAGCGATGAGACCCAGTACTTC. This codes for CASRGTSDETQYF.

V and J are TRBV5-1 and TRBJ2-1, with 14 bases matching TRBD2. Germline V gene lookup returns CDR1 SGHRS and CDR2 YFSETQ. The CDR3 runs 17 residues. The trim removed 0 bases at V and 7 bases at J, leaving 6 bases unmatched. CDR3 sequence: CASSLEPTSGRANEQFF. Here the CDR3 DNA reads TGCGCCAGCAGCTTGGAGCCGACTAGCGGGAGGGCGAATGAGCAGTTCTTC.

The V gene is TRBV27, the J gene TRBJ2-3; 14 bases line up with TRBD2. CDR1 MNHEY and CDR2 SMNVEV come from the germline V gene (reference sequence). This CDR3 is 16 amino acids long. V shed 6 bases and J 5 bases; nucleotides not matched to a gene: 7. The CDR3 DNA follows: TGTGCCAGCAGCTGGACTAGCGGGGGGCCCGGAGATACGCAGTATTTT. It encodes CASSWTSGGPGDTQYF.

V gene TRBV10-1 combines with J gene TRBJ1-5; 9 positions match TRBD1. Germline V gene data show CDR1 as WNHNN and CDR2 as SYGVQD (reference sequence). The CDR3 is made up of 19 amino acids. Germline trimming cut 2 bases from V and 7 bases from J; bases unmatched to any gene: 18. In nucleotides, the CDR3 is TGCGCCAGCAGTGAGACCGCACCGCCAGGACAGGGGAAGAGGCAGCCCCAGCATTTT. Encoded protein: CASSETAPPGQGKRQPQHF.

This clone has just one count. The chain carries TRBV4-1 and TRBJ1-4; D is ambiguous. Per the germline V gene, CDR1 is MGHRA and CDR2 is YSYEKL. Trimming stripped 4 bases from V and 11 bases from J, with 11 bases between. The CDR3 loop spans 12 amino acids. Here the CDR3 DNA reads TGCGCCAGCAGCCCAGACCCCGGGAAACTGTTTTTT. Its translation: CASSPDPGKLFF.

V is TRBV30 and J is TRBJ2-2; weak D call: TRBD1 (5 bases). The CDR3 extends over 14 amino acids. Trimming left V 0 bases short and J 3 bases short, with 8 bases between. Germline CDR1 GTSNPN, CDR2 SVGIG (reference sequence). The CDR3 bases are TGTGCCTGGAGTGTCCGACAGTACACCGGGGAGCTGTTTTTT. It codes for CAWSVRQYTGELFF.

The chain joins TRBV11-2 to TRBJ2-5; 8 nucleotides agree with TRBD1. The CDR3 has 15 amino acids. V trimming: 5 bases; J trimming: 2 bases; junction bases outside the gene matches: 7. Germline loops: CDR1 SGHAT, CDR2 FQNNGV. The CDR3 DNA sequence: TGTGCCAGCAGCCTTGGACAGGGACCTCAAGAGACCCAGTACTTC. As protein: CASSLGQGPQETQYF.

About this clone itself: The junction shows a germline mismatch at one end, possibly a read error. The chain links TRBV6-1 to TRBJ1-5; 7 bases align to TRBD1. The CDR3 totals 15 residues. In germline, CDR1 is MNHNS, CDR2 SASEGT. CDR3 sequence reads: CASREGGAGNQPQHF. The CDR3 nucleotides are TGTGCCAGCAGGGAAGGGGGCGCCGGCAATCAGCCCCAGCATTTT.

V usage is TRBV19 and J usage is TRBJ2-3; TRBD1 matches at 8 bases. Germline-derived CDR1 and CDR2 are LNHDA and SQIVND (reference sequence). V shed 6 bases, J shed 2 bases, and the junction held 4 bases outside the gene matches. This CDR3 is 14 amino acids long. CDR3 sequence reads: CASRRTGPTDTQYF. CDR3 sequence (DNA): TGTGCCAGTAGAAGGACAGGGCCCACAGATACGCAGTATTTT.

This chain connects TRBV29-1 to TRBJ1-2; 7 bases line up with TRBD1. With V trimmed by 0 bases and J by 4 bases, 5 bases remained unmatched. In germline, CDR1 is SQVTM, CDR2 ANQGSEA. CDR3 size: 14 residues. CDR3 coding DNA: TGCAGCGTTGAAGAACTTACAGGGGTCTATGGCTACACCTTC. This codes for CSVEELTGVYGYTF.

The chain employs TRBV18 and TRBJ2-1; maybe TRBD2 (5 bases). CDR1 and CDR2 (germline): KGHSH, LQKENI. The CDR3 consists of 16 residues. Deletions cut 2 bases from V and 5 bases from J, with 16 bases between. As DNA, the CDR3 is TGTGCCAGCTCACCAAGAATCGGGGTTGGGGACAATGAGCAGTTCTTC. Encoded protein: CASSPRIGVGDNEQFF.

The V call is TRBV19, the J call TRBJ1-5; D call uncertain. Germline assignment: CDR1 LNHDA and CDR2 SQIVND (reference sequence). Trimming cost V 3 bases and J 6 bases, with 9 bases left between them. The CDR3 contains 13 residues. The CDR3 DNA follows: TGTGCCAGTAGTATCTCGGTGGTTCAGCCCCAGCATTTT. Encoded protein: CASSISVVQPQHF. Full variable domain (outside the CDR3, taken from reference TRBV19 and TRBJ1-5): DGGITQSPKYLFRKEGQNVTLSCEQNLNHDAMYWYRQDPGQGLRLIYYSQIVNDFQKGDIAEGYSVSREKKESFPLTVTSAQKNPTAFYLCASSISVVQPQHFGDGTRLSIL.

The chain employs TRBV28 and TRBJ2-2, with TRBD1 as a possible D gene (5 bases). Germline assignment: CDR1 MDHEN and CDR2 SYDVKM. Trimming stripped 5 bases from V and 5 bases from J, with 9 bases between. The CDR3 sequence is 13 residues long. The CDR3 nucleotides read TGTGCCAGCAGTAATTCAGGGACCGGGGAGCTGTTTTTT. Amino acids: CASSNSGTGELFF. Variable domain in full (rest from reference TRBV28 and TRBJ2-2): DVKVTQSSRYLVKRTGEKVFLECVQDMDHENMFWYRQDPGLGLRLIYFSYDVKMKEKGDIPEGYSVSREKKERFSLILESASTNQTSMYLCASSNSGTGELFFGEGSRLTVL.

This clone was detected a few times. V is TRBV28 and J is TRBJ2-1; 8 positions agree with TRBD2. Looked up from germline, CDR1 is MDHEN and CDR2 is SYDVKM. J was trimmed by 5 bases and V by 6 bases; bases with no gene match: 6. The length of the CDR3 is 14 residues. CDR3 sequence reads: CASRRREGDNEQFF. CDR3 coding DNA: TGTGCCAGCAGGCGACGGGAGGGTGACAATGAGCAGTTCTTC.

The genes are TRBV27 and TRBJ2-7; D might be TRBD2 (7 bases). Germline V CDR1 and CDR2: MNHEY, SMNVEV (reference sequence). CDR3 length: 13 residues. Between the trimmed V and J ends, which lost 3 bases and 6 bases, there was a span of 12 bases. The CDR3 reads CASSFRGAGEQYF. The DNA of the CDR3 is TGTGCCAGCAGTTTCCGGGGGGCGGGCGAGCAGTACTTC.

The chain couples TRBV5-1 to TRBJ2-1, with a weak D call TRBD2 (5 bases). CDR3 length: 13 amino acids. Trimming removed 2 bases at V and 6 bases at J, with 9 bases between. Germline V gene lookup returns CDR1 SGHRS and CDR2 YFSETQ. CDR3 nucleotide sequence: TGCGCCAGCAGCTTAGCCGAGGGCAATGAGCAGTTCTTC. It codes for CASSLAEGNEQFF.